The 9 T cell receptor beta chains below come from one sample, sequenced in a study of cytomegalovirus exposure and HLA in healthy donors. With 60 Vbeta and 13 Jbeta primers, the PCR was carried out. The protocol was immunoSEQ multiplex PCR, while the TCRdb copy is restricted to in-frame clones and leaves out a portion. This sample has some 140,000 clones, with about four fifths found just once. The specimen was PBMCs. Receptors were obtained from a man aged 18 to 29 in good health and CMV-seronegative.

This chain links TRBV5-1 with TRBJ2-3; TRBD2 aligns across 13 bases. The CDR3 totals 16 residues. CDR1 is SGHRS and CDR2 is YFSETQ in the germline V gene. V dropped 4 bases and J dropped 2; count of bases not matched to a gene: 4. The CDR3 sequence is CASSAGLAGVTDTQYF. In DNA, the CDR3 is TGCGCCAGCAGCGCCGGACTAGCGGGGGTCACAGATACGCAGTATTTT.

The chain employs TRBV7-2 and TRBJ2-5; perhaps TRBD2 as D (5 bases). The V end lost 5 bases, the J end lost 7 bases, and 11 bases lay between the germline ends. Per the germline V gene, CDR1 is SGHTA and CDR2 is FQGNSA. CDR3 length equals 12 residues. DNA for the CDR3: TGTGCCAGCAGCGCCTTACGGGGGACCCAGTACTTC. This codes for CASSALRGTQYF.

The V gene is TRBV6-5, the J gene TRBJ2-7; D may be TRBD2 (5 bases). This CDR3 is 13 amino acids long. Deletions cut 7 bases from V and 4 bases from J, with 14 bases between. The germline V gene encodes CDR1 MNHEY and CDR2 SVGAGI. CDR3 in DNA: TGTGCCAGCAAGCGAGGGAACAATTACGAGCAGTACTTC. Protein sequence: CASKRGNNYEQYF.

This clone has a handful of counts. CDR3 in DNA: TGTGCCAGCAGTTACTCGAGAGGGAACACAGATACGCAGTATTTT. Protein sequence: CASSYSRGNTDTQYF. The V gene is TRBV6-5, the J gene TRBJ2-3, with a possible D match to TRBD2 (5 bases). Trimming took off 0 bases at V and 2 bases at J, with 9 bases between the two ends. The CDR3 length is 15 residues. Germline V gives CDR1 MNHEY, CDR2 SVGAGI.

The V call is TRBV18, the J call TRBJ1-5; 8 nucleotides align to TRBD1. Unmatched junction bases numbered 3, after V lost 0 bases and J lost 2 bases. This CDR3 has 16 amino acids. CDR1 and CDR2 from the germline V gene are KGHSH and LQKENI. The CDR3 here is CASSPPDRDGNQPQHF. The DNA of the CDR3 is TGTGCCAGCTCACCACCGGACAGGGATGGCAATCAGCCCCAGCATTTT.

This clone has just one count. This chain links TRBV28 with TRBJ1-2; TRBD1 matches at 7 bases. With 5 bases clipped from V and 3 bases from J, the junction kept 3 bases outside the gene matches. The CDR3 loop spans 13 amino acids. CDR1 and CDR2 (germline): MDHEN, SYDVKM. CDR3 coding DNA: TGTGCCAGCAGTAATGGACAGGACTATGGCTACACCTTC. It specifies CASSNGQDYGYTF.

The chain combines TRBV25-1 with TRBJ2-7; no definite D call. CDR1 is MGHDK and CDR2 is SYGVNS in the germline V gene. The CDR3 is made up of 12 amino acids. V lost 3 bases to trimming and J lost 1 base, with 4 bases between them. The CDR3 region is CASSDLSYEQYF. The CDR3 coding sequence is TGTGCCAGCAGTGATTTATCCTACGAGCAGTACTTC.

This chain connects TRBV27 to TRBJ1-6; D may be TRBD1 (6 bases). Germline assignment: CDR1 MNHEY and CDR2 SMNVEV (reference sequence). This CDR3 comprises 17 residues. Trimming shortened V by 5 bases and J by 3 bases, and 17 bases separated the two germline ends. Here the CDR3 DNA reads TGTGCCAGCAGTCCAAGGACAGAACTCTTCTATAATTCACCCCTCCACTTT. Translation: CASSPRTELFYNSPLHF.

There are a few counts of this clone. This chain connects TRBV7-9 to TRBJ2-3; 7 nucleotides align to TRBD1. CDR1 SEHNR and CDR2 FQNEAQ come from the germline V gene (reference sequence). CDR3 length: 13 amino acids. Unmatched junction bases numbered 7, after V lost 11 bases and J lost 2 bases. CDR3 in amino acids: CAWQQGDTDTQYF. CDR3 in DNA: TGTGCCTGGCAGCAGGGGGACACAGATACGCAGTATTTT.